Shown below are 13 T cell receptor beta chains from a single sample sequenced in a study of T cell repertoires in cytomegalovirus infection. TCRdb processed the reads anew with MiXCR; each CDR3 protein has one entry. The repertoire holds hundreds of thousands of distinct CDR3 sequences, around 9.1% seen once, with less than 3% in the top ten. Material: PBMCs. The receptors were gathered from a human donor in good health (CMV status not recorded). Some clones in this sample may be carry-over from other donors' samples.

The sample holds many counts of this clonotype. This chain uses TRBV7-9 with TRBJ2-1; D call uncertain. CDR3 length: 16 amino acids. Trimming removed 1 base from V and 0 bases from J, with 10 bases in between. Per germline, CDR1 SEHNR and CDR2 FQNEAQ (reference sequence). In nucleotides, the CDR3 is TGTGCCAGCAGCTTAGGGCAGGCCCCCTCCTACAATGAGCAGTTCTTC. It specifies CASSLGQAPSYNEQFF.

This clonotype has only a few counts. The chain uses TRBV2 and TRBJ2-2, with 11 bases that match TRBD2. Per germline, CDR1 SNHLY and CDR2 FYNNEI. V lost 3 bases and J lost 7; bases outside the gene matches: 4. The CDR3 is 15 residues long. The CDR3 DNA reads TGTGCCAGCAGTGAGGCGACTAGCGGGGTCGGGGAGCTGTTTTTT. Its protein product is CASSEATSGVGELFF.

This clonotype was seen many times. CDR3: CASSLEGGVGQPQHF. The CDR3 DNA follows: TGTGCCAGCAGTTTGGAGGGAGGGGTGGGTCAGCCCCAGCATTTT. This chain connects TRBV27 to TRBJ1-5, with D possibly matching TRBD1 (5 bases). The CDR3 runs 15 residues. Between the trimmed V and J ends, which lost 3 bases and 6 bases, there was a span of 15 bases. Germline values: CDR1 MNHEY, CDR2 SMNVEV (reference sequence).

In its sample, this clonotype was seen many times. The rearrangement joins TRBV7-2 to TRBJ2-4; D is perhaps TRBD2 (5 bases). Trimming took 5 bases from V and 11 from J, leaving 13 bases between them. CDR1 is SGHTA, CDR2 FQGNSA, per germline. CDR3 length: 12 residues. CDR3 coding DNA: TGTGCCAGCAGCCTATCGTCGGGGTTTCAGTACTTC. Amino acids: CASSLSSGFQYF.

A few counts support this clonotype. The CDR3 is CSASSNPITDTQYF. The CDR3 DNA follows: TGCAGTGCCAGCTCCAATCCTATCACAGATACGCAGTATTTT. The J gene is TRBJ2-3, the V gene TRBV20-1; D uncertain. Germline loops: CDR1 DFQATT, CDR2 SNEGSKA (reference sequence). The CDR3 consists of 14 residues. Trimming removed 6 bases from V and 2 bases from J, with 15 bases in between.

The chain couples TRBV5-6 to TRBJ1-2, with TRBD1 identical over 9 bases. The germline CDR1 and CDR2 sequences are SGHDT and YYEEEE. The J segment lost 8 bases and the V segment lost 7 bases, leaving 9 bases of the junction unmatched. This CDR3 has 13 amino acids. The CDR3 coding sequence is TGTGCCAGCGCCTCCGGGACAGGGAGAGGCTACACCTTC. Its protein is CASASGTGRGYTF.

This clonotype was counted ten times or more. The rearrangement links TRBV23-1 to TRBJ2-7; the D is unclear. TRBV23-1 is an ORF; its function is uncertain. V gave up 8 bases and J gave up 3 bases, with 8 bases separating them. The CDR3 extends over 11 amino acids. The CDR3 nucleotides are TGCGCCAGCCGATCGAACTACGAGCAGTACTTC. Translating gives CASRSNYEQYF.

This clonotype was seen many times. The J gene is TRBJ1-1, the V gene TRBV4-1; D is possibly TRBD1 (5 bases). The V gene lost 1 base and the J gene lost 4 bases, with 13 bases spanning the gap. The CDR3 is 15 residues long. Per the germline V gene, CDR1 is MGHRA and CDR2 is YSYEKL. The CDR3 DNA reads as TGCGCCAGCAGCCAAGTTGGGGGTCTGGGCACTGAAGCTTTCTTT. It translates to CASSQVGGLGTEAFF.

This clonotype was observed many times. This chain connects TRBV5-1 to TRBJ2-1; D could derive from TRBD1 or TRBD2 (6 bases each). The CDR3 spans 16 residues. Germline CDR1 and CDR2: SGHRS and YFSETQ. Trimming took off 0 bases at V and 4 bases at J, with 14 bases between the two ends. CDR3 in amino acids: CASSLVSGGLYNEQFF. CDR3 sequence (DNA): TGCGCCAGCAGCTTGGTCTCCGGGGGCCTTTACAATGAGCAGTTCTTC.

This clonotype was detected only a few times. The chain carries TRBV4-2 and TRBJ2-5; 9 bases are a match to TRBD2. The V gene's germline CDR1 is LGHNA and CDR2 YNFKEQ. The CDR3 extends over 17 amino acids. Germline trimming cut 2 bases from V and 3 bases from J; bases unmatched to any gene: 10. CDR3 residues: CASSQFSGGTRKETQYF. The CDR3 bases are TGTGCCAGCAGCCAATTTAGCGGGGGAACGAGGAAAGAGACCCAGTACTTC.

This clonotype was detected ten times or more. The rearrangement joins TRBV10-3 to TRBJ2-1, with 8 bases fitting TRBD2. From germline, CDR1 is ENHRY and CDR2 SYGVKD. The CDR3 length is 15 residues. J was trimmed by 7 bases and V by 3 bases; bases with no gene match: 8. CDR3 region: CAISDRRGVVNEQFF. CDR3 bases: TGTGCCATCAGTGACAGGCGGGGGGTGGTTAATGAGCAGTTCTTC.

This clonotype was recorded at least ten times. CDR3 sequence: CASTQSGTGKTFYGYTF. The DNA for the CDR3 is TGTGCCAGCACCCAAAGTGGGACAGGGAAAACCTTCTATGGCTACACCTTC. The chain combines TRBV28 with TRBJ1-2, with 9 positions matching TRBD1. The CDR3 is 17 residues long. The V gene's germline CDR1 is MDHEN and CDR2 SYDVKM. Trimming cost V 7 bases and J 4 bases; bases outside gene matches: 16.

At least ten counts were recorded for this clonotype. The chain recombines TRBV7-6 with TRBJ2-3; D uncertain. V was trimmed by 5 bases and J by 2 bases, leaving 8 bases between them. CDR3 length: 13 residues. Germline values: CDR1 SGHVS, CDR2 FNYEAQ. In nucleotides, the CDR3 is TGTGCCAGCAGCGAGATCCTCACAGATACGCAGTATTTT. It encodes CASSEILTDTQYF.